This is a list of T cell receptor beta chains from one sample in a study of blood T cell repertoires in COVID-19. Repertoires were generated with immunoSEQ multiplex PCR, while TCRdb's copy carries only in-frame clones and drops some. The sample carries some 240,000 clones, around 83% recorded once. Sequencing was carried out using peripheral blood. These receptor sequences come from a woman aged 40 to 50 who had recovered from COVID-19. Both conserved end residues are part of each CDR3. Each record gives: J gene, clone size, D gene, V gene, CDR3 protein, CDR3 DNA. A D gene is named only where the DNA matches it firmly. The size of a clone is reported for some rows only, either as once, few or many, or as a class for expanded clones.

TRBJ1-2	.	.	TRBV30	CAWSVRRGNYGYTF	TGTGCCTGGAGTGTACGGAGGGGCAACTATGGCTACACCTTC
TRBJ1-1	once	TRBD1	TRBV5-1	CASSGQGAGTEAFF	TGCGCCAGCAGCGGACAGGGGGCCGGCACTGAAGCTTTCTTT
TRBJ1-6	.	.	TRBV6-5	CAIGESSYNSPLHF	TGTGCCATTGGAGAGAGCTCCTATAATTCACCCCTCCACTTT
TRBJ1-5	.	.	TRBV2	CASKREAGNQPQHF	TGTGCCAGCAAAAGGGAGGCAGGCAATCAGCCCCAGCATTTT
TRBJ1-6	.	.	TRBV28	CASSFARSPLHF	TGTGCCAGCAGTTTCGCCAGATCACCCCTCCACTTT
TRBJ2-3	many	TRBD2	TRBV5-1	CASSLGAGGPVDTQYF	TGCGCCAGCAGCTTGGGAGCGGGGGGGCCCGTAGATACGCAGTATTTT
TRBJ1-6	few	TRBD1	TRBV7-2	CASSTRQGTDSPLHF	TGTGCCAGCAGCACCCGACAGGGTACCGATTCACCCCTCCACTTT
TRBJ2-2	.	.	TRBV19	CASTAQGLTGELFF	TGTGCCAGTACCGCCCAGGGGCTCACCGGGGAGCTGTTTTTT
TRBJ1-1	.	TRBD1	TRBV5-1	CASSSQGGNTEAFF	TGCGCCAGCAGTTCACAGGGGGGGAACACTGAAGCTTTCTTT
TRBJ1-3	.	.	TRBV29-1	CSVVANSGNTIYF	TGCAGCGTTGTGGCCAACTCTGGAAACACCATATATTTT
TRBJ1-2	.	TRBD1	TRBV6-5	CASSYSTRGNYGYTF	TGTGCCAGCAGTTACTCGACCAGGGGGAACTATGGCTACACCTTC
TRBJ1-5	once	.	TRBV6-5	CASSYSTNVQPQHF	TGTGCCAGCAGTTACTCGACAAACGTACAGCCCCAGCATTTT
TRBJ2-7	.	.	TRBV11-2	CASSLGVEQYF	TGTGCCAGCAGCTTAGGAGTTGAGCAGTACTTC
TRBJ1-1	.	.	TRBV5-1	CASSLSVNTEAFF	TGCGCCAGCAGCTTATCGGTGAACACTGAAGCTTTCTTT
TRBJ2-1	.	.	TRBV6-5	CASRPDGDNEQFF	TGTGCCAGCAGACCCGACGGAGACAATGAGCAGTTCTTC
TRBJ1-4	.	.	TRBV24-1	CATSDTATNEKLFF	TGTGCCACCAGTGACACTGCAACTAATGAAAAACTGTTTTTT
TRBJ2-5	.	TRBD1	TRBV7-2	CASSLERGRQETQYF	TGTGCCAGCAGCTTAGAAAGGGGGCGGCAAGAGACCCAGTACTTC
TRBJ2-2	.	.	TRBV30	CAWSMWGGNTGELFF	TGTGCCTGGAGTATGTGGGGAGGGAACACCGGGGAGCTGTTTTTT
TRBJ1-2	.	TRBD1	TRBV3-1/TRBV3-2	CASSQTGASGYTF	TGTGCCAGCAGCCAGACAGGGGCTTCTGGCTACACCTTC
TRBJ1-1	.	TRBD1	TRBV18	CASSPRPGQATEAFF	TGTGCCAGCTCACCAAGGCCGGGACAGGCCACTGAAGCTTTCTTT
TRBJ1-5	.	.	TRBV6-5	CASSYEQIPWNQPQHF	TGTGCCAGCAGTTATGAACAGATACCTTGGAATCAGCCCCAGCATTTT
TRBJ2-2	.	TRBD1	TRBV5-1	CASSDRDRLTGELFF	TGCGCCAGCAGCGACCGGGACAGACTCACCGGGGAGCTGTTTTTT
TRBJ2-3	.	.	TRBV9	CASSAWEGEADTQYF	TGTGCCAGCAGCGCTTGGGAGGGGGAAGCAGATACGCAGTATTTT
TRBJ1-2	.	TRBD1	TRBV6-5	CASTADRGVFGYTF	TGTGCCAGCACCGCGGACAGGGGGGTCTTTGGCTACACCTTC
TRBJ2-7	.	TRBD1	TRBV18	CASSRDSKSYEQYF	TGTGCCAGCTCACGGGACAGTAAAAGCTACGAGCAGTACTTC
TRBJ2-5	.	.	TRBV28	CASSPIAGGRKETQYF	TGTGCCAGCAGTCCTATAGCCGGGGGGCGAAAAGAGACCCAGTACTTC
TRBJ1-1	.	TRBD1	TRBV19	CASSYLTGPGEAFF	TGTGCCAGTAGTTACTTGACAGGGCCGGGTGAAGCTTTCTTT
TRBJ2-7	.	.	TRBV14	CASSHLLAIPPYEQYF	TGTGCCAGCAGCCACCTTCTGGCAATCCCTCCCTACGAGCAGTACTTC
TRBJ1-1	.	.	TRBV6-5	CASSYGGLENTEAFF	TGTGCCAGCAGTTACGGGGGGTTAGAGAACACTGAAGCTTTCTTT
TRBJ1-2	.	.	TRBV15	CATSRDSPSPTF	TGTGCCACCAGCAGAGATAGCCCCTCCCCCACCTTC
TRBJ2-2	.	.	TRBV5-4	CASSLGSGAFPGELFF	TGTGCCAGCAGCTTGGGTTCAGGGGCCTTCCCGGGGGAGCTGTTTTTT